The following is a T cell receptor (beta chain) sequence with its context. Its antigen specificity is not known. Per-nucleotide qualities are absent, and no much larger clonotype sits a single base away. The immunoSEQ Assay, a bias-controlled multiplex PCR, was used to amplify TCRbeta CDR3 regions from genomic DNA. Turning to the authors' computational methods: The number of nucleated cells in each sample was estimated by amplification of reference gene primers within the assay. To quantify the absolute abundance of each unique TCRbeta CDR3 rearrangement, sequence reads were collapsed and filtered. For each sample, productive Simpson clonality was calculated as the square root of Simpson's diversity index across productive rearrangements. TCRdb took over this immuneACCESS table, retaining in-frame rearrangements with V and J assigned. Such tables are incomplete; in checked studies, under half of the missing clones stem from an unresolved V gene, and the remainder is unexplained. V, J and clone size are those of that table, while D and trimming were read from the DNA. This sample lists about 250,000 clones; roughly 84% were detected once. Of the sample, 4.4% falls within the top ten clones.

The collaborating institutions used their own protocols to collect whole blood in K2EDTA tubes. For TCRbeta analysis, collaborators shipped samples in one of three forms: frozen whole blood, isolated PBMCs, or DNA extracted from either of those sample types. The data are from a study of blood T cell repertoires in COVID-19 (dated by TCRdb to 2018 to 2020). Turning to the overall study: The collaborator samples originated in the United States, Italy and Spain and spanned the acute and convalescent phases of COVID-19. The samples were drawn from the first 160 participants of the ongoing ImmuneRACE study and from 1,254 subjects provided by 6 global collaborators. The sample metadata nearly always contained a de-identified subject ID, COVID-19 status, age in years and sex. The prospective study material was composed of cDNA or gDNA derived from T cells, B-cell-depleted T cells, or PBMCs. Where available, HLA class I and class II types were obtained from metadata supplied by the sample provider rather than from assay-based typing. A freely available public database, intended as a resource for researchers studying the immune response to SARS-CoV-2, is where the repertoires were released. The dataset comprised deeply sampled blood TCRbeta repertoires from subjects exposed to, actively infected with, or recovered from COVID-19.

Summary of the overall study and its limitations: Clinical and demographic metadata were provided uncurated, with the amount varying by source and participant.

V lost 2 bases and J lost 2 bases; the stretch between them is 7 bases long. The CDR3 contains 14 residues, cysteine and phenylalanine counted. CDR3 DNA only is kept here, 42 bases in frame from base 1. As encoded in the germline V gene, CDR1 is LGHNA while CDR2 is YNFKEQ. The sequence joins TRBV4-2 to TRBJ2-1, with the D gene not clear enough to name. Sequenced material: peripheral blood. The source of this sequence is a man in his fifties or sixties with active or convalescent COVID-19. The DNA sequence is given as TGTGCCAGCAGCCAACCCTTTGCCTACAATGAGCAGTTCTTC. It encodes CASSQPFAYNEQFF.